This entry lists 28 T cell receptor beta chains sequenced from one sample in a study of OX40 agonist ivuxolimab in advanced cancers. The library was built by means of the immunoSEQ multiplex PCR assay. TCRdb took over this immuneACCESS table, retaining in-frame rearrangements with V and J assigned. Such tables are incomplete; in checked studies, under half of the missing clones stem from an unresolved V gene, and the remainder is unexplained. The sample table shows under 95,000 clones, and roughly 89% are seen once. Clones ranked in the top ten supply roughly 1.5% of the sample. The sample in question was CD4+ or CD8+ T cells sorted from blood, obtained in a trial of the OX40 agonist ivuxolimab. Every receptor here comes from an adult with an advanced solid tumor such as melanoma, head and neck, liver or kidney cancer.

J is TRBJ1-1 and V is TRBV5-1, with D unresolved. CDR3 length: 13 amino acids. CDR1 SGHRS and CDR2 YFSETQ come from the germline V gene. V lost 0 bases to trimming and J lost 1 base, with 4 bases between them. This CDR3 reads CASSLEQNTEAFF. CDR3 nucleotides: TGCGCCAGCAGCTTGGAACAGAACACTGAAGCTTTCTTT.

The chain is built from TRBV11-2 and TRBJ1-2; no clear D gene. Germline V gene lookup returns CDR1 SGHAT and CDR2 FQNNGV. V was clipped by 3 bases and J by 8 bases, with 22 bases between them. This CDR3 contains 16 residues. CDR3: CASSLWALGRPSGYTF. The DNA for the CDR3 is TGTGCCAGCAGCTTGTGGGCGCTCGGACGTCCGTCGGGCTACACCTTC.

This chain links TRBV6-1 with TRBJ2-5; 7 nucleotides match TRBD2. With 4 bases clipped from V and 3 bases from J, the junction kept 8 bases outside the gene matches. Germline lookup yields CDR1 MNHNS and CDR2 SASEGT. The CDR3 totals 15 residues. The CDR3 bases are TGTGCCAGCAGTGGCTGGCGGGGGATAAAAGAGACCCAGTACTTC. It encodes CASSGWRGIKETQYF.

This chain uses TRBV6-5 with TRBJ2-7; unclear D gene. CDR1 is MNHEY and CDR2 is SVGAGI in the germline V gene. CDR3 length: 11 residues. Trimming cost V 4 bases and J 4 bases, with 5 bases left between them. CDR3 amino acids: CASSLNYEQYF. In DNA form, the CDR3 reads TGTGCCAGCAGTTTGAATTACGAGCAGTACTTC.

The J gene is TRBJ1-1, the V gene TRBV5-5; D is possibly TRBD1 (5 bases). CDR3 length: 12 amino acids. The V end was cut by 8 bases, the J end by 4 bases, with 12 bases between. Germline V gene data show CDR1 as SGHKS and CDR2 as YYEKEE (reference sequence). The CDR3, as DNA: TGTGCCAGACAGGCCCGGGGCACTGAAGCTTTCTTT. Its protein product is CARQARGTEAFF.

The chain joins TRBV5-6 to TRBJ2-7; possibly TRBD2 for D (5 bases). In germline, CDR1 is SGHDT, CDR2 YYEEEE. V shed 5 bases and J shed 7 bases, with 16 bases lying between them. This CDR3 is built from 13 residues. The DNA of the CDR3 is TGTGCCAGCAGTCCAATGGGGTCGGGAGAGCAGTACTTC. Translation: CASSPMGSGEQYF.

CDR3 coding DNA: TGTGCCAGCAGTCCAGACGGAGGGAATTCACCCCTCCACTTT. It is translated as CASSPDGGNSPLHF. The V and J genes are TRBV6-6 and TRBJ1-6; D is unresolved. The germline CDR1 and CDR2 sequences are MNHNY and SVGAGI (reference sequence). This CDR3 has 14 amino acids. V lost 5 bases, J lost 7 bases, and 12 bases lay in between.

This sequence joins TRBV5-5 and TRBJ2-3; weak D call: TRBD1 (5 bases). Germline CDR1 is SGHKS and CDR2 is YYEKEE (reference sequence). The length of the CDR3 is 15 residues. The V gene lost 6 bases and the J gene lost 2 bases, with 16 bases spanning the gap. The CDR3 nucleotides are TGTGCCAGCACCCTCCCCGACAGTTACACAGATACGCAGTATTTT. Translation gives CASTLPDSYTDTQYF.

The chain recombines TRBV28 with TRBJ2-7; no firm D call. The CDR3 extends over 15 amino acids. The V end was cut by 3 bases, the J end by 2 bases, with 14 bases between. Germline V gene lookup returns CDR1 MDHEN and CDR2 SYDVKM. The CDR3 DNA is TGTGCCAGCAGTTTCAGCAGTGGAGTCACCTACGAGCAGTACTTC. Translating gives CASSFSSGVTYEQYF.

The chain uses TRBV6-6 and TRBJ2-1; TRBD2 aligns across 9 bases. J lost 9 bases, V lost 5 bases, and 11 bases had no gene match. There are 15 residues in the CDR3. Germline V gives CDR1 MNHNY, CDR2 SVGAGI (reference sequence). CDR3 sequence reads: CASSKTSGGTVEQFF. CDR3 DNA sequence: TGTGCCAGCAGTAAGACTAGCGGAGGAACGGTTGAGCAGTTCTTC.

In its sample, this clone was seen once. CDR3 DNA sequence: TGTGCCAGCAGCTTCCTAGCGGAGGCAGGGGATGAGCAGTTCTTC. It is translated as CASSFLAEAGDEQFF. V is TRBV7-3 and J is TRBJ2-1; TRBD2 might be the D (7 bases). Per germline, CDR1 SGHTA and CDR2 FQGTGA. Between the trimmed V and J ends, which lost 3 bases and 8 bases, there was a span of 17 bases. This CDR3 contains 15 residues. Variable domain in full (rest from reference TRBV7-3 and TRBJ2-1): GAGVSQTPSNKVTEKGKYVELRCDPISGHTALYWYRQSLGQGPEFLIYFQGTGAADDSGLPNDRFFAVRPEGSVSTLKIQRTERGDSAVYLCASSFLAEAGDEQFFGPGTRLTVL.

The chain carries TRBV7-6 and TRBJ2-3; possible D gene TRBD2, 5 bases. V was clipped by 0 bases and J by 1 base, with 11 bases between them. There are 16 residues in the CDR3. Germline values: CDR1 SGHVS, CDR2 FNYEAQ. CDR3: CASSLAEAAGTDTQYF. The DNA for the CDR3 is TGTGCCAGCAGCTTAGCGGAGGCAGCGGGCACAGATACGCAGTATTTT.

This clone showed up just once. The chain recombines TRBV5-4 with TRBJ1-3; TRBD1 aligns across 7 bases. Germline CDR1 and CDR2: SGHNT and YYREEE (reference sequence). This CDR3 has 16 residues. The V segment lost 2 bases and the J segment 4 bases; nucleotides outside the gene matches: 9. Here the CDR3 reads CASSFDREGTGNTIYF. CDR3 sequence (DNA): TGTGCCAGCAGCTTTGACAGGGAGGGAACGGGAAACACCATATATTTT.

This chain connects TRBV5-1 to TRBJ2-5; 10 bases align to TRBD1. This CDR3 is 16 amino acids long. Germline CDR1 reads SGHRS; CDR2 reads YFSETQ. V lost 3 bases to trimming and J lost 7 bases; unmatched junction nucleotides: 12. DNA for the CDR3: TGCGCCAGCAGCTCGTCGGGACAGGGGAATGGAAGGACCCAGTACTTC. Protein product: CASSSSGQGNGRTQYF.

With respect to this clone: The same CDR3 is also encoded by other DNA sequences in this sample. Here the CDR3 DNA reads TGTGCCAGCAGTCCAGGACAGGGAGGCACTGAAGCTTTCTTT. It codes for CASSPGQGGTEAFF. The V call is TRBV28, the J call TRBJ1-1, with 8 bases fitting TRBD1. With V trimmed by 5 bases and J by 4 bases, 6 bases remained unmatched. The CDR3 runs 14 residues. Germline V gene data show CDR1 as MDHEN and CDR2 as SYDVKM.

The J gene is TRBJ1-1, the V gene TRBV9; no clear D. Germline CDR1 reads SGDLS; CDR2 reads YYNGEE. V gave up 3 bases and J gave up 2 bases, with 14 bases separating them. The CDR3 has 15 residues. CDR3 sequence (DNA): TGTGCCAGCAGCGCTTCTGCGGGAGCCAACACTGAAGCTTTCTTT. It is translated as CASSASAGANTEAFF.

The chain links TRBV14 to TRBJ1-1; 7 positions agree with TRBD1. This CDR3 spans 15 amino acids. The V segment lost 3 bases and the J segment 5 bases; nucleotides outside the gene matches: 9. CDR1 and CDR2 (germline): SGHDN, FVKESK. CDR3: CASSQTGQVGTEAFF. Written as DNA, the CDR3 is TGTGCCAGCAGCCAGACAGGACAGGTTGGGACTGAAGCTTTCTTT.

The genes are TRBV7-3 and TRBJ2-1; D unclear. The germline V gene has CDR1 SGHTA and CDR2 FQGTGA. CDR3 length: 15 amino acids. Trimming left V 3 bases short and J 2 bases short, with 11 bases between. The chain's CDR3 is CASSFSAQPYNEQFF. CDR3 nucleotide sequence: TGTGCCAGCAGCTTCTCGGCACAGCCCTACAATGAGCAGTTCTTC.

This chain uses TRBV27 with TRBJ1-5, with 7 bases that match TRBD1. Germline V gives CDR1 MNHEY, CDR2 SMNVEV (reference sequence). Trimming at V came to 5 bases and at J to 0 bases, leaving 4 bases not matched to a gene. The CDR3 runs 15 residues. The CDR3 DNA sequence: TGTGCCAGCAGTCGCACAGGGGTTAGCAATCAGCCCCAGCATTTT. Protein product: CASSRTGVSNQPQHF.

A note on this clone: Other DNA variants within this sample encode the same CDR3. The chain carries TRBV18 and TRBJ1-1; 9 bases map to TRBD1. Germline values: CDR1 KGHSH, CDR2 LQKENI. The ends lost 3 bases at V and 2 bases at J; junction bases unmatched: 1. The CDR3 contains 14 residues. CDR3 in DNA: TGTGCCAGCTCACCGGGACAGGGCAACACTGAAGCTTTCTTT. This codes for CASSPGQGNTEAFF.

This sequence joins TRBV6-1 and TRBJ1-1; possibly TRBD1 for D (5 bases). V was shortened by 6 bases and J by 1 base, with 15 bases between the two germline ends. CDR1 MNHNS and CDR2 SASEGT come from the germline V gene. The CDR3 extends over 15 amino acids. This chain's CDR3 is CASRHPGGGNTEAFF. In nucleotides, the CDR3 is TGTGCCAGCAGACACCCCGGGGGTGGGAACACTGAAGCTTTCTTT.

The V and J genes are TRBV5-4 and TRBJ2-1, with 11 bases lining up with TRBD2. The germline CDR1 and CDR2 sequences are SGHNT and YYREEE (reference sequence). J was trimmed by 7 bases and V by 2 bases; bases with no gene match: 5. The CDR3 runs to 15 residues. CDR3 bases: TGTGCCAGCAGCTTACGTAGCGGGGGGGGGAATGAGCAGTTCTTC. Residues: CASSLRSGGGNEQFF.

The chain is built from TRBV18 and TRBJ1-5; possibly TRBD1 for D (5 bases). V lost 6 bases and J 2 bases, leaving 11 bases between the germline ends. Germline V CDR1 and CDR2: KGHSH, LQKENI. The CDR3 spans 14 residues. CDR3 region: CASSRGTGNQPQHF. CDR3 nucleotides: TGTGCCAGCTCCCGCGGGACGGGCAATCAGCCCCAGCATTTT.

The gene calls are TRBV7-8 and TRBJ1-1; D ambiguous. The V gene lost 5 bases and the J gene lost 5 bases, with 15 bases spanning the gap. The germline CDR1 and CDR2 sequences are SGHVS and FQNEAQ. This CDR3 has 14 residues. Here the CDR3 reads CASSPSIDRTEAFF. The CDR3 nucleotides read TGTGCCAGCAGCCCGAGTATCGATAGGACTGAAGCTTTCTTT. The whole variable domain, remainder taken from reference TRBV7-8 and TRBJ1-1, is GAGVSQSPRYKVAKRGQDVALRCDPISGHVSLFWYQQALGQGPEFLTYFQNEAQLDKSGLPSDRFFAERPEGSVSTLKIQRTQQEDSAVYLCASSPSIDRTEAFFGQGTRLTVV.

This CDR3 reads CATSRAKGFTGELFF. For the CDR3, the DNA is TGTGCCACCAGCAGAGCTAAGGGGTTCACCGGGGAGCTGTTTTTT. The chain links TRBV15 to TRBJ2-2, with D perhaps matching TRBD1 (5 bases). The germline gives CDR1 LNHNV, CDR2 YYDKDF (reference sequence). The CDR3 is made up of 15 amino acids. The V end lost 1 base, the J end lost 4 bases, and 10 bases lay between the germline ends.

The chain uses TRBV12-1 and TRBJ2-7. TRBV12-1 is a pseudogene segment. CDR3 length: 16 amino acids. The CDR3 DNA sequence: TGTGCCAGCAGCTCTACCGAGGCCGGGGCCCCCTACGAGCAGTACTTC. Amino acid sequence: CASSSTEAGAPYEQYF.

V is TRBV11-1 and J is TRBJ2-7, with 9 bases identical to TRBD1. The CDR3 has 15 residues. V shed 4 bases and J 1 base; nucleotides not matched to a gene: 5. Germline V gives CDR1 SGHAT, CDR2 FQDESV (reference sequence). The CDR3 region has the DNA TGTGCCAGCAGCTCCATCGGGACAGGGTCCTACGAGCAGTACTTC. Translated: CASSSIGTGSYEQYF.

This clone was seen only a few times. The sample contains more than one DNA sequence encoding this CDR3. The chain has TRBV5-1 and TRBJ1-1; D gene ambiguous. Trimming left V 0 bases short and J 1 base short, with 4 bases between. Germline V lookup: CDR1 SGHRS, CDR2 YFSETQ. This CDR3 has 13 residues. CDR3 in DNA: TGCGCCAGCAGCTTGGGAGAGAACACTGAAGCTTTCTTT. It specifies CASSLGENTEAFF.